This TCR beta chain is drawn from a study of OX40 agonist ivuxolimab in advanced cancers. Study-level background: Ivuxolimab was an agonistic, fully human IgG2 monoclonal antibody directed against OX40 (CD134), a costimulatory receptor. Intravenous ivuxolimab was administered to patients every 2 weeks at six dose levels: 0.01, 0.1, 0.3, 1.5, 3 and 10 mg/kg. Of the roughly 50 dose-escalation patients, hepatocellular carcinoma was present in approximately 20, melanoma in roughly 15, renal cell carcinoma in 9 and head and neck cancer in 9. A male proportion of roughly 80% and a mean age of approximately 60 years, ranging from about 23 to 79, were recorded for the dose-escalation cohort. Patients were allowed to have had prior anti-PD-1, anti-PD-L1 or anti-CTLA-4 therapy, and 40% of the dose-escalation patients had been treated with checkpoint inhibitors. Partial responses were achieved by three dose-escalation patients, of whom one had hepatocellular carcinoma and two had cutaneous melanoma. Peripheral TCRbeta sequencing aimed to test whether ivuxolimab altered TCR sequence diversity and caused clonal T-cell expansion. The paper describes the monotherapy dose-escalation part (N = 52 patients) of the phase I trial of ivuxolimab. Results and caveats for the whole study, not just this receptor: Which antigens the clonally expanded peripheral T cells were specific for was not determined. In partial responders in the 0.1-3.0 mg/kg groups, normalized peripheral clonal expansion was found to be among the lowest, especially among CD8+ T cells. Low levels of normalized T-cell clonal expansion were also seen in some nonresponding patients. At doses of 0.1 to 3.0 mg/kg, clonal expansion of both CD4+ and CD8+ blood T cells was observed from baseline to week 6. After ivuxolimab, more expanded clones were found on average in CD8+ T cells than in CD4+ T cells.

Genomic DNA was isolated from the sorted cells so that the TCRbeta CDR3 region could be sequenced. TCRbeta CDR3 regions were sequenced using the immunoSEQ Assay. TCRdb limited this immuneACCESS table to in-frame rearrangements with V and J called. A share of clones is missing; checked studies link under half to unresolved V genes, and the rest is unexplained. Within this sample are fewer than 100,000 clones, with around 88% of them counted one time only. Approximately 0.54% of the sample goes to the ten largest clones. V is trimmed back by 5 bases and J by 3 bases, and the junction contains 6 bases that no gene match accounts for. CDR1 SGHTA and CDR2 FQGNSA were looked up in the germline V gene. There are 15 amino acids in the CDR3, from cysteine to phenylalanine inclusive. The sequence is cut down to CDR3 DNA, 45 bases in frame from base 1. Patients with autoimmune disease history or receiving systemic immunosuppression were excluded from the trial. In every dose cohort, peripheral blood was drawn for TCR sequencing at baseline, cycle 4 day 1, and cycle 7 day 1. The samples were drawn from a first-in-human, open-label, multicenter phase I dose-escalation trial of ivuxolimab. Adults with locally advanced or metastatic head and neck squamous cell, hepatocellular, melanoma or renal cell carcinoma were enrolled in the trial. Before TCR sequencing, CD4+ and CD8+ T cells were separately sorted from peripheral blood.

In regard to this clone: Its antigen is unknown. Base qualities were left out, and no much larger clone turns up one base away.

The input for sequencing was CD4+ or CD8+ T cells sorted from blood, taken in a trial of the OX40 agonist ivuxolimab. This TCR derives from an adult with an advanced solid tumor such as melanoma, head and neck, liver or kidney cancer. The chain was built from TRBV7-2 and TRBJ1-3, with 8 junctional bases fitting TRBD1. The CDR3 region reads CASSLQTGGGNTIYF. The DNA sequence is as follows: TGTGCCAGCAGCCTACAAACAGGGGGTGGAAACACCATATATTTT.